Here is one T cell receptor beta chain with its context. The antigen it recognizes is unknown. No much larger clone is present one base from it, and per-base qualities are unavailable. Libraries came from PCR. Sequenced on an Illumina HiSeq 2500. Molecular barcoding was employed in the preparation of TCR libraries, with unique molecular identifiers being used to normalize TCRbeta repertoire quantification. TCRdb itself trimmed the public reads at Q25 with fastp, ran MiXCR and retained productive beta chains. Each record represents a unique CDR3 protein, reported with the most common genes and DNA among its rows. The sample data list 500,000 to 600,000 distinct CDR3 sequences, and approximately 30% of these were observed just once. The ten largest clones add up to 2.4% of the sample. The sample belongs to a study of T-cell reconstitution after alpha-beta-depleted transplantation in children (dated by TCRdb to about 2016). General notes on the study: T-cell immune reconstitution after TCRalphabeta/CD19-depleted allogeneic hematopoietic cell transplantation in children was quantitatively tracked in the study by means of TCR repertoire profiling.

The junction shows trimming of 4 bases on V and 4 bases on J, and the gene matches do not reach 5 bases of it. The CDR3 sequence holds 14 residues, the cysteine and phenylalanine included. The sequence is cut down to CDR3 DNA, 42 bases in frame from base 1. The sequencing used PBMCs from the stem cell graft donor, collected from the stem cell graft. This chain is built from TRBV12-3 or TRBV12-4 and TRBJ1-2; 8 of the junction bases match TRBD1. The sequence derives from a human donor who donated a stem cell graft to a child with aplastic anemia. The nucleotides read TGTGCCAGCAGTTCTGGACAGGGTCTCTATGGCTACACCTTC. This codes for CASSSGQGLYGYTF.